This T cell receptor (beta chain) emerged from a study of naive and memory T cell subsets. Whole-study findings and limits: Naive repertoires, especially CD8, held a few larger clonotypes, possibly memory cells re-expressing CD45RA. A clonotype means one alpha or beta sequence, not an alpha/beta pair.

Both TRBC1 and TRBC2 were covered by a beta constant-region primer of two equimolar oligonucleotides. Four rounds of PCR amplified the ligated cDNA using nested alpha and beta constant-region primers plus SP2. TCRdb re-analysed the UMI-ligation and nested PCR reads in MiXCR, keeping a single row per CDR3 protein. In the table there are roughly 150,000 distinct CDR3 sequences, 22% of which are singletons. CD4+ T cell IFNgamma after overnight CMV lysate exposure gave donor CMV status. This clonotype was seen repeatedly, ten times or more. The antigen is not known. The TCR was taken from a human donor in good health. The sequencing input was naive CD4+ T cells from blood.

The CDR3 reads CASTKMAGSYNEQFF. The CDR3 region has the DNA TGTGCCAGCACCAAGATGGCGGGATCCTACAATGAGCAGTTCTTC. The V call is TRBV6-6, the J call TRBJ2-1; perhaps TRBD2 as D (6 bases). This CDR3 has 15 amino acids. CDR1 is MNHNY, CDR2 SVGAGI, per germline (reference sequence). V shed 7 bases and J shed 1 base, with 14 bases lying between them.